The 27 T cell receptor beta chains below all came from one sample that was sequenced in a study of T cell responses to AZD1222 COVID-19 vaccine. The data were produced by immunoSEQ multiplex PCR, yet TCRdb's version contains in-frame clones alone and is incomplete. Seen here are over 150,000 clones, over 75% observed once, and the top ten hold roughly 3.1%. This material consisted of peripheral blood, taken on day 0 of AZD1222 vaccination. The origin of the receptors is an adult in good health.

The chain combines TRBV14 with TRBJ1-6, with D unresolved. The ends were cut back, 4 bases at V and 10 bases at J, with 14 bases in the middle. The CDR3 extends over 14 amino acids. Germline V gene sequence: CDR1 SGHDN, CDR2 FVKESK. The CDR3 DNA reads TGTGCCAGCAGCCCGGCCTTTCTGGGATCACCCCTCCACTTT. It codes for CASSPAFLGSPLHF.

V is TRBV27 and J is TRBJ1-2; TRBD1 aligns across 11 bases. In germline, CDR1 is MNHEY, CDR2 SMNVEV (reference sequence). The CDR3 sequence is 16 residues long. The V gene end was trimmed by 5 bases and the J gene end by 4 bases; junction bases not matched to a gene: 9. The CDR3 spells CASSRDRGASGYGYTF. DNA of the CDR3: TGTGCCAGCAGTCGGGACAGGGGGGCAAGCGGCTATGGCTACACCTTC.

The J gene is TRBJ1-6, the V gene TRBV6-5, with 8 nucleotides matching TRBD1. CDR1 and CDR2 from the germline V gene are MNHEY and SVGAGI. The CDR3 spans 15 residues. The V segment lost 2 bases and the J segment 10 bases; nucleotides outside the gene matches: 7. CDR3 sequence reads: CASSYAGQGQSPLHF. The CDR3 coding sequence is TGTGCCAGCAGTTACGCCGGACAGGGACAATCACCCCTCCACTTT.

Remarks on this clone: The sample has other DNA sequences that encode this CDR3 too. The V gene is TRBV6-5, the J gene TRBJ1-5; no clear D gene. The CDR3 runs to 15 residues. Germline CDR1 is MNHEY and CDR2 is SVGAGI. V lost 0 bases and J lost 3, with 9 bases in between. The CDR3 loop is CASSYSGSSNQPQHF. CDR3 bases: TGTGCCAGCAGTTACTCTGGCAGTTCCAATCAGCCCCAGCATTTT.

This chain connects TRBV6-6 to TRBJ1-5; TRBD1 agrees at 8 bases. Germline V gene data show CDR1 as MNHNY and CDR2 as SVGAGI (reference sequence). Trimming removed 6 bases from V and 7 bases from J; junction bases left unmatched: 20. The CDR3 runs 18 residues. CDR3 DNA: TGTGCCAGCAGCCGATCTGGACAGGGCGGCCAAAAATGGCAGCCCCAGCATTTT. Translated, it gives CASSRSGQGGQKWQPQHF.

The gene calls are TRBV29-1 and TRBJ2-7; D could derive from TRBD1 or TRBD2 (6 bases each). CDR1 is SQVTM, CDR2 ANQGSEA, per germline. Trimming shortened V by 4 bases and J by 4 bases, and 11 bases separated the two germline ends. This CDR3 region has 12 residues. CDR3 coding DNA: TGCAGCGTTGGGTGGGGGGCTTACGAGCAGTACTTC. Translation gives CSVGWGAYEQYF.

The chain carries TRBV7-6 and TRBJ2-1; D might be TRBD2 (6 bases). V was trimmed by 5 bases and J by 4 bases, leaving 18 bases between them. The CDR3 is made up of 16 amino acids. Germline CDR1 and CDR2: SGHVS and FNYEAQ. CDR3 in DNA: TGTGCCAGCAGCCCCACTAGCTTCCCACTATACAATGAGCAGTTCTTC. Translation gives CASSPTSFPLYNEQFF.

The chain uses TRBV7-3 and TRBJ1-2; the match to TRBD1 covers 7 bases. The CDR3 loop spans 18 amino acids. Germline-derived CDR1 and CDR2 are SGHTA and FQGTGA. V shed 2 bases and J 2 bases; nucleotides not matched to a gene: 14. The CDR3: CASSLLDAQGTLNYGYTF. Here the CDR3 DNA reads TGTGCCAGCAGCTTATTGGATGCACAGGGGACCCTAAACTATGGCTACACCTTC. The entire variable domain, with the rest obtained from reference TRBV7-3 and TRBJ1-2, is as follows: GAGVSQTPSNKVTEKGKYVELRCDPISGHTALYWYRQSLGQGPEFLIYFQGTGAADDSGLPNDRFFAVRPEGSVSTLKIQRTERGDSAVYLCASSLLDAQGTLNYGYTFGSGTRLTVV.

The chain is built from TRBV7-2 and TRBJ2-3, with D possibly matching TRBD1 (6 bases). Per the germline V gene, CDR1 is SGHTA and CDR2 is FQGNSA. The CDR3 has 11 amino acids. V lost 5 bases and J 10 bases, leaving 10 bases between the germline ends. Written as DNA, the CDR3 is TGTGCCAGCAGCCAGGGACAACCGCAGTATTTT. Protein sequence: CASSQGQPQYF.

This chain's CDR3 is CASSLGGSYYEQYF. The CDR3 region has the DNA TGTGCCAGCAGCTTGGGAGGGTCCTACTACGAGCAGTACTTC. The V gene is TRBV5-5, the J gene TRBJ2-7; D may be TRBD2 (5 bases). This CDR3 has 14 amino acids. The V gene's germline CDR1 is SGHKS and CDR2 YYEKEE (reference sequence). V was trimmed by 0 bases and J by 3 bases, leaving 10 bases between them.

This clone turned up a few times. V is TRBV4-3 and J is TRBJ1-3, with TRBD1 matching over 9 bases. The CDR3 runs 16 residues. V shed 2 bases, J shed 0 bases, and the junction held 2 bases outside the gene matches. Germline assignment: CDR1 LGHNA and CDR2 YSLEER. The CDR3 sequence is CASSQLTGGSGNTIYF. The CDR3 coding sequence is TGCGCCAGCAGCCAACTGACAGGGGGCTCTGGAAACACCATATATTTT.

In regard to this clone: At one end, the junction sequence differs from germline, possibly due to a read error. V is TRBV7-7 and J is TRBJ2-2; D unresolved. In germline, CDR1 is SSHAT, CDR2 FNYEAQ (reference sequence). The CDR3 loop spans 12 amino acids. In DNA, the CDR3 is TGTGCTAGCAGCTTAGCCGGGGGGGAGCTGTTTTTT. Residues: CASSLAGGELFF.

This chain connects TRBV27 to TRBJ2-7; a weak D match, TRBD1 (5 bases). V lost 3 bases and J lost 2, with 8 bases in between. The germline CDR1 and CDR2 sequences are MNHEY and SMNVEV (reference sequence). The CDR3 has 13 residues. The CDR3 sequence is CASSFGRAYEQYF. Written as DNA, the CDR3 is TGTGCCAGCAGTTTTGGCAGGGCCTACGAGCAGTACTTC.

The V call is TRBV6-5, the J call TRBJ2-3; TRBD2 matches at 7 bases. From germline, CDR1 is MNHEY and CDR2 SVGAGI. The CDR3 is 14 residues long. V gave up 6 bases and J gave up 4 bases; unmatched junction bases: 7. This chain's CDR3 is CASSTSGGADTQYF. The CDR3 nucleotides read TGTGCCAGCAGCACATCGGGGGGTGCAGATACGCAGTATTTT.

The chain joins TRBV7-2 to TRBJ1-2; D ambiguous. From germline, CDR1 is SGHTA and CDR2 FQGNSA. This CDR3 comprises 12 residues. V lost 1 base and J lost 4, with 4 bases in between. The CDR3 DNA sequence: TGTGCCAGCAGCTTAGAGGGCTATGGCTACACCTTC. Its protein is CASSLEGYGYTF.

J is TRBJ2-5 and V is TRBV19, with 11 positions matching TRBD2. The germline V gene encodes CDR1 LNHDA and CDR2 SQIVND (reference sequence). The CDR3 has 14 amino acids. With V trimmed by 5 bases and J by 6 bases, 5 bases remained unmatched. CDR3 sequence reads: CASSASSGGKTQYF. CDR3 bases: TGTGCCAGTAGTGCATCTAGCGGGGGGAAGACCCAGTACTTC.

This clone was counted only a few times. The genes are TRBV19 and TRBJ1-6; TRBD1 matches at 7 bases. The germline V gene encodes CDR1 LNHDA and CDR2 SQIVND (reference sequence). The V and J ends lost 10 bases and 5 bases, in that order; junction bases with no gene match: 11. The CDR3 has 15 amino acids. Here the CDR3 reads CATSPGTANNSPLHF. CDR3 nucleotides: TGTGCCACCTCCCCCGGGACAGCTAATAATTCACCCCTCCACTTT.

This chain uses TRBV5-1 with TRBJ2-1, with D perhaps matching TRBD1 or TRBD2 (6 bases each). The germline V gene has CDR1 SGHRS and CDR2 YFSETQ. Trimming removed 1 base at V and 5 bases at J, with 19 bases between. The CDR3 covers 17 residues. CDR3 region: CASSLKPGGLMNNEQFF. The CDR3 DNA sequence: TGCGCCAGCAGCTTGAAGCCCGGGGGCCTTATGAACAATGAGCAGTTCTTC.

The chain employs TRBV6-5 and TRBJ2-7; 8 bases align to TRBD1. J lost 6 bases, V lost 4 bases, and 5 bases had no gene match. The CDR3 has 13 residues. Germline-derived CDR1 and CDR2 are MNHEY and SVGAGI. The CDR3, as DNA: TGTGCCAGCAGTTGGACAGGGAGTCCCGAGCAGTACTTC. Amino acids: CASSWTGSPEQYF.

The V and J genes are TRBV3-1 (or the pseudogene TRBV3-2) and TRBJ1-1; no clear D. The germline V and J ends were trimmed by 4 bases and 1 base, with 10 bases remaining between them. The germline V gene has CDR1 LGHDT and CDR2 YNNKEL (reference sequence). This CDR3 is built from 14 residues. This CDR3 is CASSPLSANTEAFF. The CDR3, as DNA: TGTGCCAGCAGCCCCTTGTCGGCGAACACTGAAGCTTTCTTT.

The chain has TRBV9 and TRBJ2-5; 13 positions match TRBD2. V shed 3 bases and J 4 bases; nucleotides not matched to a gene: 3. The germline CDR1 and CDR2 sequences are SGDLS and YYNGEE. The CDR3 runs to 15 residues. CDR3 protein: CASSAGLAGRETQYF. CDR3 nucleotide sequence: TGTGCCAGCAGCGCGGGACTAGCGGGGAGAGAGACCCAGTACTTC.

The chain links TRBV29-1 to TRBJ1-4, with a possible D match to TRBD1 (5 bases). Germline V CDR1 and CDR2: SQVTM, ANQGSEA. V was cut by 4 bases and J by 5 bases, with 11 bases left in between. The length of the CDR3 is 13 residues. The CDR3 protein is CSVGEKGNEKLFF. In nucleotides, the CDR3 is TGCAGCGTTGGGGAGAAGGGGAATGAAAAACTGTTTTTT.

The rearrangement uses TRBV7-9 and TRBJ1-2; TRBD1 might be the D (5 bases). The germline V gene encodes CDR1 SEHNR and CDR2 FQNEAQ (reference sequence). CDR3 length equals 16 residues. Between the trimmed V and J ends, which lost 4 bases and 7 bases, there was a span of 22 bases. CDR3 nucleotide sequence: TGTGCCAGCAGCTCATCAGGTGGGGGGATCCGACTTGGCTACACCTTC. Amino acids: CASSSSGGGIRLGYTF.

To note about this clone: The junction departs from germline at one end; a sequencing error may be responsible. V gene TRBV5-6 combines with J gene TRBJ2-1; 8 nucleotides align to TRBD1. CDR3 size: 11 residues. Germline-derived CDR1 and CDR2 are SGHDT and YYEEEE. CDR3 in amino acids: CASSQRQGWIF. The CDR3 nucleotides read TGTGCCAGCAGCCAACGACAGGGGTGGATCTTC.

The chain couples TRBV15 to TRBJ1-6; no clear D. The germline V and J ends were trimmed by 1 base and 7 bases, with 8 bases remaining between them. The V gene's germline CDR1 is LNHNV and CDR2 YYDKDF (reference sequence). The CDR3 totals 14 residues. CDR3 loop: CATSRGTGNSPLHF. CDR3 nucleotide sequence: TGTGCCACCAGCAGAGGGACGGGCAATTCACCCCTCCACTTT.

This clone was found a few times. The J gene is TRBJ2-7, the V gene TRBV12-3 or TRBV12-4, with 7 bases fitting TRBD1. The CDR3 contains 12 residues. Losses at the gene ends were 6 bases for V and 7 bases for J; bases not matched to a gene: 6. CDR3 bases: TGTGCCAGCAGGCTACAGGGGTCGGAGCAGTACTTC. It is translated as CASRLQGSEQYF.

This rearrangement joins TRBV5-4 to TRBJ1-1; D is unresolved. Between the trimmed V and J ends, which lost 4 bases and 0 bases, there was a span of 19 bases. The CDR3 extends over 17 amino acids. Germline CDR1 reads SGHNT; CDR2 reads YYREEE (reference sequence). This chain's CDR3 is CASSAVGRRPMNTEAFF. In DNA form, the CDR3 reads TGTGCCAGCAGCGCGGTTGGGAGGAGACCTATGAACACTGAAGCTTTCTTT.